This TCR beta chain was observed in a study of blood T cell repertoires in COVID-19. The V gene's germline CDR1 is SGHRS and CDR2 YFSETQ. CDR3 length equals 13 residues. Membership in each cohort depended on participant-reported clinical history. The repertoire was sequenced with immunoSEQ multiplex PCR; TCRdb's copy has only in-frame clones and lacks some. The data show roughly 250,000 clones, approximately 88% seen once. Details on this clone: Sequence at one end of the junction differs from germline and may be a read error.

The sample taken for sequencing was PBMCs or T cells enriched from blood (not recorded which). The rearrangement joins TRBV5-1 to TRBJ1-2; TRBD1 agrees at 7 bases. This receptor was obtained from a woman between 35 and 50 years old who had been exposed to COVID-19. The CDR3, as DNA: TGTGCCAGCAGCCTACAGGGGTTGCATGGCTACACCTTC. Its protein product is CASSLQGLHGYTF.